The 27 T cell receptor beta chains given below trace back to one sample, sequenced in a study of response to subunit inactivated influenza vaccine. TCRdb reprocessed the RT-PCR reads with MiXCR, giving one entry per CDR3 protein. The sample carries about 500,000 distinct CDR3 sequences, 10% to 15% recorded once. This specimen consisted of PBMCs from blood, obtained roughly 45 days after vaccination. These receptors were collected from a man aged 45-65 years who received an inactivated influenza vaccine.

The sample holds a few counts of this clonotype. The chain links TRBV4-2 to TRBJ2-7, with TRBD2 matching 8 bases. CDR3 length: 16 amino acids. V lost 0 bases and J lost 3; bases outside the gene matches: 7. The germline gives CDR1 LGHNA, CDR2 YNFKEQ. The CDR3 region has the DNA TGTGCCAGCAGCCAAGATAGAACTAGCGGTGACTACGAGCAGTACTTC. Its protein product is CASSQDRTSGDYEQYF.

V and J are TRBV10-3 and TRBJ1-5; D call uncertain. CDR1 is ENHRY, CDR2 SYGVKD, per germline. V was pared by 4 bases and J by 0 bases, with 7 bases between. This CDR3 contains 14 residues. The CDR3 sequence: CAISVGVSNQPQHF. The DNA for the CDR3 is TGTGCCATCAGTGTCGGGGTTAGCAATCAGCCCCAGCATTTT.

This sequence joins TRBV20-1 and TRBJ1-2; 10 nucleotides agree with TRBD1. CDR3 size: 13 residues. Germline V lookup: CDR1 DFQATT, CDR2 SNEGSKA (reference sequence). V was pared by 3 bases and J by 7 bases, with 5 bases of the junction left unmatched. CDR3 protein: CSARDGTGVGYTF. In nucleotides, the CDR3 is TGCAGTGCTAGGGACGGGACAGGGGTTGGCTACACCTTC.

This clonotype was detected ten times or more. This chain joins TRBV7-2 and TRBJ1-2; a weak D match, TRBD1 (5 bases). CDR3 size: 13 residues. Germline V gene lookup returns CDR1 SGHTA and CDR2 FQGNSA. Trimming cost V 5 bases and J 4 bases, with 11 bases left between them. CDR3 sequence reads: CASSARVGYGYTF. CDR3 sequence (DNA): TGTGCCAGCAGCGCCAGGGTTGGCTATGGCTACACCTTC.

This clonotype was seen more than once but under ten times. This chain uses TRBV12-3 or TRBV12-4 with TRBJ2-7; D might be TRBD2 (5 bases). There are 15 residues in the CDR3. Trimming cost V 8 bases and J 1 base, with 18 bases left between them. CDR3 DNA: TGTGCCAGCCAACTAGGATGGGGTACATCCTACGAGCAGTACTTC. The encoded protein is CASQLGWGTSYEQYF.

This chain connects TRBV5-1 to TRBJ2-7; TRBD2 agrees at 9 bases. This CDR3 contains 14 residues. From germline, CDR1 is SGHRS and CDR2 YFSETQ. The V gene end was trimmed by 4 bases and the J gene end by 6 bases; junction bases not matched to a gene: 8. CDR3 in amino acids: CASSRSGSESEQYF. The CDR3 nucleotides read TGCGCCAGCAGCCGTAGCGGGAGCGAATCCGAGCAGTACTTC.

A few counts support this clonotype. The J gene is TRBJ2-3, the V gene TRBV20-1, with a possible D match to TRBD1 (6 bases). Germline V gives CDR1 DFQATT, CDR2 SNEGSKA (reference sequence). The CDR3 runs to 17 residues. Trimming shortened V by 0 bases and J by 1 base, and 17 bases separated the two germline ends. CDR3 protein: CSARELMGDTRTDTQYF. CDR3 sequence (DNA): TGCAGTGCTAGAGAGCTGATGGGGGACACCCGCACAGATACGCAGTATTTT.

This clonotype was seen ten or more times. The J gene is TRBJ1-2, the V gene TRBV20-1, with 7 bases matching TRBD1. The J segment lost 4 bases and the V segment lost 7 bases, leaving 6 bases of the junction unmatched. CDR1 is DFQATT and CDR2 is SNEGSKA in the germline V gene (reference sequence). The CDR3 length is 12 residues. The CDR3 reads CSVKQGTYGYTF. CDR3 DNA: TGCAGTGTTAAACAGGGGACCTATGGCTACACCTTC.

This clonotype was seen repeatedly, ten times or more. This chain connects TRBV7-9 to TRBJ2-7, with D unresolved. V lost 1 base and J lost 3, with 4 bases in between. The CDR3 is made up of 12 amino acids. CDR1 and CDR2 (germline): SEHNR, FQNEAQ (reference sequence). The CDR3 DNA reads TGTGCCAGCAGCTTAGGGGACTACGAGCAGTACTTC. Translating gives CASSLGDYEQYF.

The chain has TRBV28 and TRBJ2-5; 7 nucleotides agree with TRBD2. CDR1 is MDHEN and CDR2 is SYDVKM in the germline V gene. The CDR3 contains 15 residues. V was pared by 2 bases and J by 2 bases, with 5 bases of the junction left unmatched. CDR3 bases: TGTGCCAGCAGTTTACTAGCGGTCGAACAAGAGACCCAGTACTTC. It yields the protein CASSLLAVEQETQYF.

The V gene is TRBV5-1, the J gene TRBJ1-4; tentative D call: TRBD1 (5 bases). CDR1 SGHRS and CDR2 YFSETQ come from the germline V gene. The V gene lost 3 bases and the J gene lost 8 bases, with 14 bases spanning the gap. The CDR3 sequence is 14 residues long. CDR3 residues: CASSSRPGGEKLFF. As DNA, the CDR3 is TGCGCCAGCAGCTCCCGACCGGGGGGAGAAAAACTGTTTTTT. The whole variable domain, filled in from reference TRBV5-1 and TRBJ1-4, reads KAGVTQTPRYLIKTRGQQVTLSCSPISGHRSVSWYQQTPGQGLQFLFEYFSETQRNKGNFPGRFSGRQFSNSRSEMNVSTLELGDSALYLCASSSRPGGEKLFFGSGTQLSVL.

Here the CDR3 DNA reads TGCGCCAGCGGCAGGGACGCCTACGAGCAGTACTTC. It codes for CASGRDAYEQYF. The chain combines TRBV5-1 with TRBJ2-7; either TRBD1 or TRBD2 may supply D (5 bases each). The V end was cut by 7 bases, the J end by 2 bases, with 10 bases between. The germline V gene has CDR1 SGHRS and CDR2 YFSETQ. The CDR3 length is 12 residues.

The chain carries TRBV15 and TRBJ2-2, with 8 nucleotides matching TRBD1. Germline CDR1 reads LNHNV; CDR2 reads YYDKDF (reference sequence). The CDR3 contains 17 residues. The V gene end was trimmed by 2 bases and the J gene end by 3 bases; junction bases not matched to a gene: 8. The CDR3 DNA reads as TGTGCCACCAGCAGACAGGGGGCATCCCGGCACACCGGGGAGCTGTTTTTT. Protein product: CATSRQGASRHTGELFF.

The V gene is TRBV2, the J gene TRBJ2-4; 7 bases are a match to TRBD1. Trimming cost V 6 bases and J 0 bases; bases outside gene matches: 8. The CDR3 sequence is 16 residues long. The germline V gene has CDR1 SNHLY and CDR2 FYNNEI. CDR3 sequence: CASRLTGVGAKNIQYF. The CDR3 DNA reads as TGTGCCAGCAGGTTAACAGGGGTAGGAGCCAAAAACATTCAGTACTTC.

The sample holds many counts of this clonotype. This chain links TRBV7-9 with TRBJ2-7, with 7 bases lining up with TRBD1. Germline assignment: CDR1 SEHNR and CDR2 FQNEAQ (reference sequence). This CDR3 is 14 amino acids long. V lost 6 bases to trimming and J lost 3 bases; unmatched junction nucleotides: 8. CDR3 protein: CASSFDRADYEQYF. The CDR3 coding sequence is TGTGCCAGCAGTTTCGACAGGGCCGACTACGAGCAGTACTTC.

The gene calls are TRBV5-1 and TRBJ2-1; TRBD1 matches 9 bases. V dropped 4 bases and J dropped 7; count of bases not matched to a gene: 9. Germline V gives CDR1 SGHRS, CDR2 YFSETQ. The CDR3 spans 15 residues. The CDR3: CASSPPFGQGNEQFF. CDR3 sequence (DNA): TGCGCCAGCAGCCCGCCTTTTGGACAGGGGAATGAGCAGTTCTTC.

The chain combines TRBV9 with TRBJ2-3; D may be TRBD2 (5 bases). V was cut by 3 bases and J by 3 bases, with 11 bases left in between. Per germline, CDR1 SGDLS and CDR2 YYNGEE. This CDR3 has 14 amino acids. The CDR3 reads CASSAGGWTDTQYF. The DNA of the CDR3 is TGTGCCAGCAGCGCGGGCGGGTGGACAGATACGCAGTATTTT.

The J gene is TRBJ2-5, the V gene TRBV7-9, with 7 bases aligning to TRBD1. With V trimmed by 5 bases and J by 0 bases, 3 bases remained unmatched. CDR3 length: 14 amino acids. Germline V gives CDR1 SEHNR, CDR2 FQNEAQ (reference sequence). In DNA form, the CDR3 reads TGTGCCAGCAGCGGCAGGGGGTACCAAGAGACCCAGTACTTC. Translating it yields CASSGRGYQETQYF.

The chain recombines TRBV3-1 with TRBJ1-2; D is perhaps TRBD1 (5 bases). CDR3 length: 13 residues. With 3 bases removed from V and 4 bases from J, the gap between germline ends came to 9 bases. Germline V gene lookup returns CDR1 LGHDT and CDR2 YNNKEL (reference sequence). The chain's CDR3 is CASSHTGFYGYTF. The CDR3, as DNA: TGTGCCAGCAGCCATACAGGCTTCTATGGCTACACCTTC.

On this clonotype itself: This could be a read error, since a much larger clone is one nucleotide away. The chain is built from TRBV15 and TRBJ1-5, with unresolved D. CDR3 length: 14 residues. Trimming stripped 2 bases from V and 2 bases from J, with 7 bases between. Germline V gene data show CDR1 as LNHNV and CDR2 as YYDKDF (reference sequence). Here the CDR3 DNA reads TGTGCCACCAGCAGACGGTTAGGCAATCAGCCCCAGCATTTT. Its protein is CATSRRLGNQPQHF. Together with reference TRBV15 and TRBJ1-5, the CDR3 gives the full variable domain: DAMVIQNPRYQVTQFGKPVTLSCSQTLNHNVMYWYQQKSSQAPKLLFHYYDKDFNNEADTPDNFQSRRPNTSFCFLDIRSPGLGDTAMYLCATSRRLGNQPQHFGDGTRLSIL.

In its sample, this clonotype was seen many times. V and J are TRBV15 and TRBJ1-3, with D unclear. Trimming left V 3 bases short and J 1 base short, with 10 bases between. The CDR3 is made up of 15 amino acids. Germline V lookup: CDR1 LNHNV, CDR2 YYDKDF (reference sequence). CDR3 in amino acids: CATSSGGASGNTIYF. For the CDR3, the DNA is TGTGCCACCAGCAGCGGCGGAGCTTCTGGAAACACCATATATTTT.

This clonotype was found many times. The chain uses TRBV5-6 and TRBJ2-1, with 9 nucleotides matching TRBD2. This CDR3 contains 17 residues. Germline V gives CDR1 SGHDT, CDR2 YYEEEE. V shed 2 bases and J 3 bases; nucleotides not matched to a gene: 9. CDR3 amino acids: CASSFFLTAGGYNEQFF. CDR3 in DNA: TGTGCCAGCAGCTTCTTTCTTACAGCGGGAGGCTACAATGAGCAGTTCTTC.

This clonotype was counted a few times. This chain uses TRBV19 with TRBJ1-5; TRBD1 agrees at 9 bases. Losses at the gene ends were 7 bases for V and 0 bases for J; bases not matched to a gene: 4. Germline V gene data show CDR1 as LNHDA and CDR2 as SQIVND (reference sequence). CDR3 length: 15 residues. CDR3 nucleotide sequence: TGTGCCAGTATCCGGGACAGGGATAGCAATCAGCCCCAGCATTTT. This translates into CASIRDRDSNQPQHF.

The chain links TRBV4-1 to TRBJ2-7; D is ambiguous. From germline, CDR1 is MGHRA and CDR2 YSYEKL. CDR3 length: 16 amino acids. The V end was cut by 4 bases, the J end by 0 bases, with 16 bases between. The CDR3 sequence: CASSLRTGADSYEQYF. As DNA, the CDR3 is TGCGCCAGCAGCCTAAGGACGGGCGCCGACTCCTACGAGCAGTACTTC.

A few counts support this clonotype. V is TRBV20-1 and J is TRBJ1-4; D call uncertain. Germline-derived CDR1 and CDR2 are DFQATT and SNEGSKA (reference sequence). The CDR3 spans 13 residues. Trimming shortened V by 0 bases and J by 4 bases, and 6 bases separated the two germline ends. The CDR3 protein is CSARDMINEKLFF. Written as DNA, the CDR3 is TGCAGTGCTAGAGATATGATTAATGAAAAACTGTTTTTT.

This clonotype was seen many times. The chain joins TRBV5-1 to TRBJ2-3; 7 positions match TRBD2. With 0 bases clipped from V and 2 bases from J, the junction kept 6 bases outside the gene matches. The CDR3 runs 16 residues. The germline V gene has CDR1 SGHRS and CDR2 YFSETQ. CDR3 region: CASSLVTSHSTDTQYF. The CDR3 nucleotides are TGCGCCAGCAGCTTGGTGACTAGCCATTCCACAGATACGCAGTATTTT.

A few counts support this clonotype. V and J are TRBV12-3 or TRBV12-4 and TRBJ2-3; D call uncertain. This CDR3 is 15 amino acids long. V lost 6 bases to trimming and J lost 0 bases, with 13 bases between them. Here the CDR3 DNA reads TGTGCCAGCAGACCAACCCCTCTTAGCACAGATACGCAGTATTTT. Protein sequence: CASRPTPLSTDTQYF.